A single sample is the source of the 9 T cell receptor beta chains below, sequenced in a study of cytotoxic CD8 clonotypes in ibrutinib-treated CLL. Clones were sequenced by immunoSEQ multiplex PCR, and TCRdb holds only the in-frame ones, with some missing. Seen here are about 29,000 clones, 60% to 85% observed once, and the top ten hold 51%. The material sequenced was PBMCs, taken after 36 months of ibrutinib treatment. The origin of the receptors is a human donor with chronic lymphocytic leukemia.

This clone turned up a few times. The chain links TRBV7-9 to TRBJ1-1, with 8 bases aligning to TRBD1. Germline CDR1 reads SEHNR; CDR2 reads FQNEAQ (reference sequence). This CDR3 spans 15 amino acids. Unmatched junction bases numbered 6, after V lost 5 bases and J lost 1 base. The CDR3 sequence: CASSPQGARNTEAFF. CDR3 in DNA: TGTGCCAGCAGCCCTCAGGGGGCGAGGAACACTGAAGCTTTCTTT.

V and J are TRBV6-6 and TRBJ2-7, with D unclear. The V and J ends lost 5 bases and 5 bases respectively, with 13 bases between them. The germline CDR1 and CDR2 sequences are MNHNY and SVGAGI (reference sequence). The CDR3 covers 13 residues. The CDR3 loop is CASSLRGRDEQYF. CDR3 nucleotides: TGTGCCAGCAGTCTCCGAGGAAGGGACGAGCAGTACTTC.

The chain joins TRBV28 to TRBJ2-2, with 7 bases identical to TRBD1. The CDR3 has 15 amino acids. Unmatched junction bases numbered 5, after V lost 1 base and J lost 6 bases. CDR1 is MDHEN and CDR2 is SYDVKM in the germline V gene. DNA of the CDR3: TGTGCCAGCAGTTTATCGGGACAGAAGGCCGGGGAGCTGTTTTTT. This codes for CASSLSGQKAGELFF.

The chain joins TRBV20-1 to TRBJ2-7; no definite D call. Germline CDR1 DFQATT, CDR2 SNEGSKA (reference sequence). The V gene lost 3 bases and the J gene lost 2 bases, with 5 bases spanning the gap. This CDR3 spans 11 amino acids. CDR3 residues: CSARATYEQYF. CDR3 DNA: TGCAGTGCTAGGGCGACCTACGAGCAGTACTTC.

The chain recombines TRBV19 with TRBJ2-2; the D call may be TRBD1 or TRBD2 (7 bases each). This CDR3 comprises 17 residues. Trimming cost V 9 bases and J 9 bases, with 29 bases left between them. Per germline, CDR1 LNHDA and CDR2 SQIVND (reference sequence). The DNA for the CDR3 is TGTGCCAGGCCGATCAGGGGGGGGACTCGCCATAGCCGGGAGCTGTTTTTT. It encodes CARPIRGGTRHSRELFF. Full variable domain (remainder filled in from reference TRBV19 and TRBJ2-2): DGGITQSPKYLFRKEGQNVTLSCEQNLNHDAMYWYRQDPGQGLRLIYYSQIVNDFQKGDIAEGYSVSREKKESFPLTVTSAQKNPTAFYLCARPIRGGTRHSRELFFGEGSRLTVL.

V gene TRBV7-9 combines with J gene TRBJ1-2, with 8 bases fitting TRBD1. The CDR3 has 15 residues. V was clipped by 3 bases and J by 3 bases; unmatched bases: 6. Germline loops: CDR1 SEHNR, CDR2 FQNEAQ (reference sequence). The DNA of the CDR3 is TGTGCCAGCAGCTTCAGGGGGCGAGCGGACTATGGCTACACCTTC. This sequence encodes CASSFRGRADYGYTF.

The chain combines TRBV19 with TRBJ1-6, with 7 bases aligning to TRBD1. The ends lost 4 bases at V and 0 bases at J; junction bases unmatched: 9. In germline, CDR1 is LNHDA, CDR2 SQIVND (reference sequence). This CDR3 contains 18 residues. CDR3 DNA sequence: TGTGCCAGTAGTACACCCCGACAGGGAAGCTCCTATAATTCACCCCTCCACTTT. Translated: CASSTPRQGSSYNSPLHF. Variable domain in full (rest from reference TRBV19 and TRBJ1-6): DGGITQSPKYLFRKEGQNVTLSCEQNLNHDAMYWYRQDPGQGLRLIYYSQIVNDFQKGDIAEGYSVSREKKESFPLTVTSAQKNPTAFYLCASSTPRQGSSYNSPLHFGNGTRLTVT.

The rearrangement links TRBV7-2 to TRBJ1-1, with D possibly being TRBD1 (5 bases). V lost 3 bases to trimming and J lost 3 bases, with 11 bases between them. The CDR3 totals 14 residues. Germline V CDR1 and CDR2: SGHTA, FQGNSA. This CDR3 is CASSFRDYDTEAFF. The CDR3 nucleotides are TGTGCCAGCAGCTTCCGGGACTATGACACTGAAGCTTTCTTT.

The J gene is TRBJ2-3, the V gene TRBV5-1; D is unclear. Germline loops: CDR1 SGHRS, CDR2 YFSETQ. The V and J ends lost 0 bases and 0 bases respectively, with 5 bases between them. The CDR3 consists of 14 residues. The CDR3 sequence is CASSLASSTDTQYF. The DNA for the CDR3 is TGCGCCAGCAGCTTGGCCAGCAGCACAGATACGCAGTATTTT.